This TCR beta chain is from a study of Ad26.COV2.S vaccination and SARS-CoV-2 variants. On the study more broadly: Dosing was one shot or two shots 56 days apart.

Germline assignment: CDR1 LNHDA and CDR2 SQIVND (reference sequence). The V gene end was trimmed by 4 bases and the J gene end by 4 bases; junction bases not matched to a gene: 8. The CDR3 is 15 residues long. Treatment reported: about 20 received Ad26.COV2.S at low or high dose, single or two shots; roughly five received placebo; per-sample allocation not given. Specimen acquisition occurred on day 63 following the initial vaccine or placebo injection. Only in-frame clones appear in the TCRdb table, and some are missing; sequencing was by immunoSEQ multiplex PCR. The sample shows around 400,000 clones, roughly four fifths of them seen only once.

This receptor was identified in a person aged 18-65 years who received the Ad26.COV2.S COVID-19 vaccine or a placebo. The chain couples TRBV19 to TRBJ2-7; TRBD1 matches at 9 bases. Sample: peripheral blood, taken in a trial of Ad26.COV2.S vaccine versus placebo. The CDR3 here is CASSTMTGGRYEQYF. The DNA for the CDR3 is TGTGCCAGTAGTACGATGACAGGGGGTAGGTACGAGCAGTACTTC.